The clone carrying this T cell receptor beta chain was counted ten times or more. Antigen specificity is unknown. TCRdb used MiXCR to reprocess the 5' RACE reads, holding one entry per CDR3 protein. The sample lists 300,000 or so distinct CDR3 sequences; roughly 10% were seen once. V shed 3 bases and J shed 5 bases, with 14 bases lying between them. This CDR3 region has 14 residues. Germline-derived CDR1 and CDR2 are LGHNA and YNFKEQ. The source of the sample is a study of identical twins. Findings of the study overall: A lower insertion count was a feature of abundant cord blood beta clonotypes, with no such feature in memory repertoires. Beta out-of-frame sequences displayed a weaker excess of sharing between twins.

Another study also made use of these data, one on yellow fever vaccine responses in identical twins.

The sequenced material came from CD8+ T cells sorted from blood. The sequence was collected from a woman younger than 30 in good health. J is TRBJ2-7 and V is TRBV4-2; the D is unclear. The CDR3 loop is CASSQDLRAHEQYF. The CDR3, as DNA: TGTGCCAGCAGCCAGGATCTCCGGGCCCACGAGCAGTACTTC.